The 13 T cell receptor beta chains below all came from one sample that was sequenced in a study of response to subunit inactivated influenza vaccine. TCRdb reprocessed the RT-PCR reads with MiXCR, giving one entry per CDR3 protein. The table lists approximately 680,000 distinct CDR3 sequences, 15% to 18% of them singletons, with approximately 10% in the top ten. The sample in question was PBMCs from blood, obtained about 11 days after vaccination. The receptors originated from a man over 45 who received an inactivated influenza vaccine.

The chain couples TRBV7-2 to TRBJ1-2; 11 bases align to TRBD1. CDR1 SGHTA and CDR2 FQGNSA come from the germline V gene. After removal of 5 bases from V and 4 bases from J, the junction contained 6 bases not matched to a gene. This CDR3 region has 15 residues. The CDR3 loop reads CASSVGQGAFYGYTF. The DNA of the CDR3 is TGTGCCAGCAGCGTTGGACAGGGGGCATTCTATGGCTACACCTTC.

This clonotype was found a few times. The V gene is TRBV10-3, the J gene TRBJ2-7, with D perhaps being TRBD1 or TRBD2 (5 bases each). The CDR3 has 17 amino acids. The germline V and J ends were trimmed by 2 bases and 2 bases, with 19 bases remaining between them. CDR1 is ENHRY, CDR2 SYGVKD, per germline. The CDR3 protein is CAISEPPGARTTYEQYF. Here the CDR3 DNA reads TGTGCCATCAGTGAGCCGCCCGGGGCCAGGACAACCTACGAGCAGTACTTC.

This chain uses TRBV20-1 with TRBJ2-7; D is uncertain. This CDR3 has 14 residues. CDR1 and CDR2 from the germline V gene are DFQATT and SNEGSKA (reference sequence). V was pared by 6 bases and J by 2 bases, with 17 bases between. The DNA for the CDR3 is TGCAGTGCAACCGAGTGGGGAATTGCCTACGAGCAGTACTTC. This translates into CSATEWGIAYEQYF.

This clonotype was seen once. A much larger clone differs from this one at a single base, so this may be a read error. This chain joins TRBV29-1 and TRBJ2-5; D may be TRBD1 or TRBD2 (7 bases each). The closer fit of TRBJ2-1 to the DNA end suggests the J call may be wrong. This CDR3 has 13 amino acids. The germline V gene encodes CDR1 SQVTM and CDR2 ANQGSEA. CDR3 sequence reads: CSVWTGAGETQFF. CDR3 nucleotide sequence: TGCAGCGTTTGGACAGGCGCGGGAGAGACCCAGTTCTTC.

The CDR3 region is CASSVYRGTPQHF. The CDR3 DNA sequence: TGTGCCAGCAGCGTCTACAGGGGGACCCCCCAGCATTTT. V and J are TRBV7-6 and TRBJ1-5, with 8 bases matching TRBD1. The germline gives CDR1 SGHVS, CDR2 FNYEAQ. The CDR3 totals 13 residues. Losses at the gene ends were 5 bases for V and 10 bases for J; bases not matched to a gene: 7.

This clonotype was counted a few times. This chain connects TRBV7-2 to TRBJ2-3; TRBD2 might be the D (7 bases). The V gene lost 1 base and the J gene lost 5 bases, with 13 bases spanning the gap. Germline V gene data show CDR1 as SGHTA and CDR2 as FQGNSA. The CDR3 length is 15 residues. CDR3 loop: CASSLVGGGGDTQYF. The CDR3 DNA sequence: TGTGCCAGCAGCTTAGTTGGCGGGGGCGGAGATACGCAGTATTTT.

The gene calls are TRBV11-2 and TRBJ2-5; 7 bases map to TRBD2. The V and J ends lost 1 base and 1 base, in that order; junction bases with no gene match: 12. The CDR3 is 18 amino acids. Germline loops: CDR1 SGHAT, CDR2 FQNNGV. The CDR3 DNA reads TGTGCCAGCAGCTTAGTGGGAACCTGGGGGGGAGTCCAAGAGACCCAGTACTTC. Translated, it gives CASSLVGTWGGVQETQYF. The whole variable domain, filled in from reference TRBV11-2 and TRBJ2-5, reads EAGVAQSPRYKIIEKRQSVAFWCNPISGHATLYWYQQILGQGPKLLIQFQNNGVVDDSQLPKDRFSAERLKGVDSTLKIQPAKLEDSAVYLCASSLVGTWGGVQETQYFGPGTRLLVL.

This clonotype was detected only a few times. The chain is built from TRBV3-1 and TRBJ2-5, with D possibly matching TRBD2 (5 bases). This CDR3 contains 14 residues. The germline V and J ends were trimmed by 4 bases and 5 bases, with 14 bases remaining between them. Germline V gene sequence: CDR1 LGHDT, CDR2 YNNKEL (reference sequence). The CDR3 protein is CASSPWSLAETQYF. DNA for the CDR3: TGTGCCAGCAGCCCCTGGTCCCTAGCCGAGACCCAGTACTTC.

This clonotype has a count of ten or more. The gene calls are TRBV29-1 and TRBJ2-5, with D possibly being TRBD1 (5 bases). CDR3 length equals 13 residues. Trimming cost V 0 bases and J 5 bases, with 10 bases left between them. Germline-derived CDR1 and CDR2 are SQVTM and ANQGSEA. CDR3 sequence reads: CSVEEGRVETQYF. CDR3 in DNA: TGCAGCGTTGAAGAAGGCAGGGTGGAGACCCAGTACTTC. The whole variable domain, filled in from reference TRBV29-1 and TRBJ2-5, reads SAVISQKPSRDICQRGTSLTIQCQVDSQVTMMFWYRQQPGQSLTLIATANQGSEATYESGFVIDKFPISRPNLTFSTLTVSNMSPEDSSIYLCSVEEGRVETQYFGPGTRLLVL.

CDR3: CASSLVGQRNTEAFF. The CDR3, as DNA: TGTGCCAGCAGCTTAGTCGGACAGAGGAACACTGAAGCTTTCTTT. The chain joins TRBV7-2 to TRBJ1-1, with TRBD1 as a possible D gene (6 bases). Germline loops: CDR1 SGHTA, CDR2 FQGNSA. With 1 base removed from V and 1 base from J, the gap between germline ends came to 10 bases. The CDR3 sequence is 15 residues long.

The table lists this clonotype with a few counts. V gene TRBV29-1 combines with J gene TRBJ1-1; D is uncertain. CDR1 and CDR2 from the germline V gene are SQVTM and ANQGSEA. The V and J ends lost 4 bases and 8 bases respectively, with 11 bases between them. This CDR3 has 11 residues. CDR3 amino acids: CSVVFLIEAFF. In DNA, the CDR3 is TGCAGCGTTGTGTTCCTAATAGAAGCTTTCTTT.

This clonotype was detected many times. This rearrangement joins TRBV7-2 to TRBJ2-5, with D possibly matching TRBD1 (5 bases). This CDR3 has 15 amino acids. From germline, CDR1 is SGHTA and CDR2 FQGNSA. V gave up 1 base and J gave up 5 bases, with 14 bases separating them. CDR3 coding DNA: TGTGCCAGCAGCTTAGGCGCAGGGAAGTACGAGACCCAGTACTTC. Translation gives CASSLGAGKYETQYF.

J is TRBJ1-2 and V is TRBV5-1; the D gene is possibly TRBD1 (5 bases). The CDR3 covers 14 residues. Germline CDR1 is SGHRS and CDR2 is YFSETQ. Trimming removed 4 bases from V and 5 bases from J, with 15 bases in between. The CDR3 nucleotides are TGCGCCAGCAGCGGGACCGGGATGACTTATGGCTACACCTTC. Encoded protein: CASSGTGMTYGYTF.